The 6 T cell receptor beta chains in this list originate from one sample, sequenced in a study of cytomegalovirus exposure and HLA in healthy donors. PCR employed 60 Vbeta and 13 Jbeta primers. Clones were read by immunoSEQ multiplex PCR, and TCRdb kept only the in-frame ones, dropping some. The sample lists some 220,000 clones, around 84% occurring once. The sample consisted of PBMCs. These receptors were collected from a girl aged 2 to 10 in good health and CMV-seronegative.

The chain carries TRBV4-1 and TRBJ2-3; 7 bases line up with TRBD2. V shed 1 base and J 3 bases; nucleotides not matched to a gene: 10. The CDR3 has 17 amino acids. Germline V gene sequence: CDR1 MGHRA, CDR2 YSYEKL. The CDR3 is CASSQGVSGLGTDTQYF. CDR3 sequence (DNA): TGCGCCAGCAGCCAAGGGGTTAGCGGGCTGGGAACAGATACGCAGTATTTT.

The chain is built from TRBV6-1 and TRBJ1-2; 9 bases are a match to TRBD1. The CDR3 is 14 amino acids. Germline loops: CDR1 MNHNS, CDR2 SASEGT. Trimming at V came to 4 bases and at J to 8 bases, leaving 8 bases not matched to a gene. The CDR3 nucleotides are TGTGCCAGCAGTGGAGGCCGGACAGGGGACGGCTACACCTTC. Its protein product is CASSGGRTGDGYTF.

As to this clone: The junction departs from the called germline gene at one end, perhaps through a read error. The chain uses TRBV5-4 and TRBJ2-7, with D uncertain. Germline V gives CDR1 SGHNT, CDR2 YYREEE (reference sequence). The CDR3 covers 13 residues. The CDR3 region has the DNA TGTGCCAGCAGCTTCGAGAGCTCCTACGGGCAGTACTTC. Protein: CASSFESSYGQYF.

The chain recombines TRBV12-1 with TRBJ1-1; the table names TRBD1, a call not compared with the DNA. TRBV12-1 is tagged as a pseudogene. This CDR3 is 17 amino acids long. In DNA form, the CDR3 reads TGTGCCAGCAGCCCTCGACGACAGCCTCTGGAGAACACTGAAGCTTTCTTT. It yields the protein CASSPRRQPLENTEAFF.

This clone was detected once. The chain combines TRBV28 with TRBJ2-7; 8 bases are a match to TRBD1. CDR3 length equals 15 residues. CDR1 MDHEN and CDR2 SYDVKM come from the germline V gene. V lost 5 bases, J lost 3 bases, and 9 bases stayed unmatched. The DNA for the CDR3 is TGTGCCAGCAGTAAACTAGGACAGGGCAACTACGAGCAGTACTTC. This gives the protein CASSKLGQGNYEQYF.

The chain has TRBV27 and TRBJ2-7; 10 bases line up with TRBD1. Germline loops: CDR1 MNHEY, CDR2 SMNVEV (reference sequence). The CDR3 spans 17 residues. V lost 5 bases and J lost 2; bases outside the gene matches: 12. CDR3 sequence: CASSRYPGQGTTYEQYF. Written as DNA, the CDR3 is TGTGCCAGCAGTCGATATCCGGGACAGGGGACAACCTACGAGCAGTACTTC.